This record covers a single T cell receptor beta chain. No cognate antigen has been identified for it. Base quality data are lacking; no much larger clone is found one base away. These data originate in a study of T-cell memory formation after mild COVID-19 (dated by TCRdb to the early 2020s). Regarding the complete study: Most TCR sequence clusters were specific to one of the two donors. T-cell clones expanding and contracting after mild COVID-19 in two donors were tracked by longitudinal TCRalpha and TCRbeta repertoire sequencing. The cohort comprised two young, previously healthy adult volunteers, one female and one male.

Instrument used: Illumina NovaSeq 6000. Using 5'RACE with constant-segment primers, TCRalpha and TCRbeta cDNA libraries were constructed, with sample barcodes and unique molecular identifiers added in the process. Trizol reagent was used to extract RNA from every sample. The libraries were amplified in two PCR steps, and the second step added a second sample barcode and Illumina TruSeq adapters. Sequencing of libraries was performed on an Illumina NovaSeq with 2 x 150 bp paired-end reads. In the authors' own workflow: Demultiplexing of reads and collapsing into UMI-guided consensus sequences were performed with migec v1.2.7. Using mixcr v2.1.11, UMI consensuses were aligned to TRA and TRB V and J templates and then assembled into clonotypes. A clonotype was counted as expanded or contracted only when both edgeR and NoisET called the clonotype significant, with the noise models trained on biological replicates. edgeR calls used a false discovery rate-adjusted p below 0.01 and a log2 fold-change threshold of 1. As an exploratory analysis of dynamics, PCA with hierarchical clustering was applied to max-normalized trajectories of the 1000 most abundant clonotypes. Separately sequenced CD4+ and CD8+ repertoires were used to assign a CD4 or CD8 phenotype to each responding clone. TCRdb reran the public reads through fastp at Q25 and MiXCR, keeping productive beta chains. Under each unique CDR3 protein, matching rows form one entry showing the most common genes and DNA. These V and J calls are TCRdb output, not the study's own analysis. This sample is represented by roughly 450,000 distinct CDR3 sequences; roughly 18% of them were singletons. The top ten hold about 22% of the sample.

Overall study results and their limits: Contracting CD4+ clones were located mainly in the CM and EM memory subsets, whereas CD8+ clones were found to be enriched in EMRA. Balanced CD4/CD8 phenotypes were observed for clones contracting from day 15 to 85, whereas a bias towards CD4+ was observed for a second wave of clones expanding from day 15 to 37. The detection of some responding clones in pre-infection memory suggests that pre-existing cross-reactive memory T cells joined the SARS-CoV-2 response. The study covered only a couple of mild cases, and larger cohorts including severe cases with pre-infection samples were considered necessary. The second-wave clones that peaked on day 37 were not confirmed to be SARS-CoV-2 specific.

Including the terminal cysteine and phenylalanine, the CDR3 comprises 15 residues. Only the CDR3 portion is preserved as DNA: 45 bases, with reading frame beginning at the first base. Relative to germline, V is 2 bases shorter and J is 3 bases shorter, with 10 bases between their ends. The germline V gene provides CDR1 KGHSH and CDR2 LQKENI. PBMCs were isolated by Ficoll-Paque density gradient centrifugation. This sequence uses TRBV18 and TRBJ2-2; the best D guess is TRBD1, with 5 bases matching. The sequenced material came from PBMCs or a T cell subset sorted from them (not recorded which). The TCR comes from a man aged 18 to 30 who had mild COVID-19 (a few samples of this study predate the infection). The sample titles of this study are shuffled in the database, so cell type and time point are left out; the donor was told from shared clones. The CDR3 region reads CASSPFQGYTGELFF. The DNA sequence is given as TGTGCCAGCTCACCATTTCAGGGATACACCGGGGAGCTGTTTTTT.